This entry describes one TCR beta chain. Its specificity is not known. PCR primers comprised 60 Vbeta and 13 Jbeta primers. Sequencing was performed with immunoSEQ multiplex PCR; in TCRdb, only in-frame clones are kept and a portion is missing. The sample's table shows under 200,000 clones. This sample was taken from a study of cytomegalovirus exposure and HLA in healthy donors. Study-level points and caveats: Serostatus for CMV was the only available immune exposure information. Later work found that TCR association rates differed between HLA loci; DRB1 had the most and HLA-C the fewest. A later analysis reportedly found fewer N-insertions in an Asian-associated ancestry cluster than the approximately 670-donor mean. Judged likely to be a sequencing artifact was a cluster of highly shared sequence variants.

Germline CDR1 reads SGHTA; CDR2 reads FQGNSA. The CDR3 has 15 amino acids. Trimming removed 6 bases at V and 4 bases at J, with 18 bases between. The clonotype comes from a man younger than 45 in good health and CMV-seronegative. V gene TRBV7-2 combines with J gene TRBJ2-5; possible D gene TRBD1, 6 bases. The sequenced sample consisted of PBMCs. The CDR3 loop reads CASRTKNGQTETQYF. The CDR3 nucleotides are TGTGCCAGCAGGACTAAGAATGGACAGACAGAGACCCAGTACTTC.